This T cell receptor (beta chain) was sequenced for a study of T cell responses to AZD1222 COVID-19 vaccine. TCRdb's copy holds only in-frame clones and misses some; the assay was immunoSEQ multiplex PCR. The sample carries nearly 110,000 clones, about 92% recorded once. Whole-study findings and limits: Two doses of AZD1222 preceded a rise in Spike-specific TCR breadth and depth. The study identified only a handful of AZD1222 recipients as seropositive at baseline. Clonal diversity was possibly underestimated, and the donors were mostly white British, with more females. Reports indicate that nearly half of spike-specific TCRs are directed at unmutated variant regions.

Turning to this clone: Its antigen is unidentified.

V was shortened by 1 base and J by 3 bases, with 9 bases between the two germline ends. Germline CDR1 MNHEY, CDR2 SVGEGT. This CDR3 region has 14 residues. This TCR was recovered from an adult who received the AZD1222 COVID-19 vaccine. J is TRBJ2-5 and V is TRBV6-2 or TRBV6-3; no clear D gene. The starting material was peripheral blood, obtained 28 days after the second AZD1222 dose. The CDR3 region is CASSYLSAKETQYF. DNA of the CDR3: TGTGCCAGCAGTTACTTGTCTGCAAAAGAGACCCAGTACTTC.